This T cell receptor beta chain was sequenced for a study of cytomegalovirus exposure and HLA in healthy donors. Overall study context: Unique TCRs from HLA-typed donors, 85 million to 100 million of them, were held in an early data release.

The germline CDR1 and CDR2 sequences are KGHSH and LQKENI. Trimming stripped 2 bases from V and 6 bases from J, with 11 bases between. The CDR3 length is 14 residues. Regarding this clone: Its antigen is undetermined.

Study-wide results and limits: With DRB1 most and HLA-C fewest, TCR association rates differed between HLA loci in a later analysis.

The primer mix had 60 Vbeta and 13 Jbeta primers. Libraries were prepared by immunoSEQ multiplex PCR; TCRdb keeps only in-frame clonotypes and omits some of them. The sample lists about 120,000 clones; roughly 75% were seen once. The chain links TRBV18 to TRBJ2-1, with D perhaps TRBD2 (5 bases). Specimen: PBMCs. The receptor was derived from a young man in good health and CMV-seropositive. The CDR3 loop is CASSPNLAPNEQFF. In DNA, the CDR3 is TGTGCCAGCTCACCAAACCTAGCACCCAATGAGCAGTTCTTC.